A single sample is the source of the 13 T cell receptor beta chains below, sequenced in a study of T cell repertoires in cytomegalovirus infection. For these TCRs, the target antigens are not known. MiXCR, run by TCRdb on the reads, gives a single entry per CDR3 protein. The sample lists about 100,000 distinct CDR3 sequences; over 40% were seen once. Sequences were derived from CD8+ T cells from cultured PBMCs, sampled from culture after CMV antigen stimulation. The receptors originated from a human donor in good health (CMV status not recorded). Some clones in this sample may be carry-over from other donors' samples.

This clonotype showed up just a few times. The chain joins TRBV12-3 or TRBV12-4 to TRBJ2-7; no clear D gene. Trimming cost V 6 bases and J 2 bases, with 8 bases left between them. There are 12 residues in the CDR3. The CDR3 region is CASSPDTYEQYF. The CDR3 bases are TGTGCCAGCAGCCCCGACACCTACGAGCAGTACTTC.

The genes are TRBV12-3 or TRBV12-4 and TRBJ2-2; D unresolved. The CDR3 spans 14 residues. V was shortened by 5 bases and J by 1 base, with 8 bases between the two germline ends. The CDR3 reads CASSPHMNTGELFF. For the CDR3, the DNA is TGTGCCAGCAGTCCCCACATGAACACCGGGGAGCTGTTTTTT.

In this sample, this clonotype turned up a few times. V usage is TRBV29-1 and J usage is TRBJ1-2, with 8 bases identical to TRBD1. Germline V gene data show CDR1 as SQVTM and CDR2 as ANQGSEA. The CDR3 spans 16 residues. The V and J ends lost 1 base and 4 bases, in that order; junction bases with no gene match: 11. The CDR3 coding sequence is TGCAGCGTTGAAGTCACAGGGGGTACAGCTTCCTATGGCTACACCTTC. This sequence encodes CSVEVTGGTASYGYTF.

The V call is TRBV2, the J call TRBJ2-2, with 7 bases aligning to TRBD1. The V gene end was trimmed by 4 bases and the J gene end by 7 bases; junction bases not matched to a gene: 15. The CDR3 length is 17 residues. Germline CDR1 is SNHLY and CDR2 is FYNNEI. The DNA of the CDR3 is TGTGCCAGCAGTGTTTCCGGGTGGCAGGGGGACAACGGGGAGCTGTTTTTT. It specifies CASSVSGWQGDNGELFF.

The chain employs TRBV7-9 and TRBJ2-7; perhaps D is TRBD1 or TRBD2 (5 bases each). The CDR3 totals 17 residues. The V and J ends lost 5 bases and 2 bases respectively, with 22 bases between them. Germline CDR1 reads SEHNR; CDR2 reads FQNEAQ (reference sequence). CDR3 in amino acids: CASSHLGRQITTYEQYF. For the CDR3, the DNA is TGTGCCAGCAGCCACCTTGGGAGACAGATCACCACCTACGAGCAGTACTTC.

The chain joins TRBV5-6 to TRBJ2-1; 13 bases align to TRBD2. CDR3 length: 15 residues. In germline, CDR1 is SGHDT, CDR2 YYEEEE. V was pared by 0 bases and J by 8 bases, with 2 bases of the junction left unmatched. The CDR3 nucleotides read TGTGCCAGCAGCTTGGGGACTAGCGGGGGCCATGAGCAGTTCTTC. It yields the protein CASSLGTSGGHEQFF.

The gene calls are TRBV19 and TRBJ1-1, with no clear D. V lost 3 bases and J 1 base, leaving 9 bases between the germline ends. In germline, CDR1 is LNHDA, CDR2 SQIVND (reference sequence). CDR3 size: 14 residues. The CDR3 region is CASSIAGPNTEAFF. CDR3 nucleotides: TGTGCCAGTAGTATCGCCGGTCCGAACACTGAAGCTTTCTTT.

This clonotype is medium-sized (0.01 to 0.1%) within its sample. The chain has TRBV7-2 and TRBJ2-1; D is unresolved. There are 14 residues in the CDR3. Trimming pared 7 bases from V and 2 bases from J, leaving 12 bases between. Germline-derived CDR1 and CDR2 are SGHTA and FQGNSA. The CDR3 loop is CASNLLGTYNEQFF. DNA of the CDR3: TGTGCCAGCAACCTTTTAGGAACCTACAATGAGCAGTTCTTC.

This chain joins TRBV27 and TRBJ2-1, with 7 nucleotides matching TRBD1. CDR1 is MNHEY and CDR2 is SMNVEV in the germline V gene (reference sequence). J lost 10 bases, V lost 4 bases, and 7 bases had no gene match. CDR3 length equals 13 residues. In nucleotides, the CDR3 is TGTGCCAGCAGTTCAAGGGGGCAGGGGGAGCAGTTCTTC. It codes for CASSSRGQGEQFF.

This chain links TRBV2 with TRBJ2-1; the match to TRBD2 covers 8 bases. The CDR3 is 12 residues long. Germline CDR1 reads SNHLY; CDR2 reads FYNNEI. V was pared by 9 bases and J by 6 bases, with 4 bases of the junction left unmatched. This CDR3 reads CASAAGGNEQFF. DNA for the CDR3: TGTGCCAGTGCGGCGGGAGGCAATGAGCAGTTCTTC.

The chain couples TRBV20-1 to TRBJ1-1; 7 bases match TRBD1. Germline loops: CDR1 DFQATT, CDR2 SNEGSKA (reference sequence). The V and J ends lost 5 bases and 0 bases, in that order; junction bases with no gene match: 6. The CDR3 is made up of 14 amino acids. The DNA of the CDR3 is TGCAGTGCTGGACTGGGACAGCTGAACACTGAAGCTTTCTTT. Translation: CSAGLGQLNTEAFF.

The rearrangement links TRBV6-5 to TRBJ2-2, with TRBD2 matching 10 bases. Germline-derived CDR1 and CDR2 are MNHEY and SVGAGI. Trimming at V came to 6 bases and at J to 4 bases, leaving 8 bases not matched to a gene. The CDR3 runs to 16 residues. The DNA for the CDR3 is TGTGCCAGCAGCCTCACTAGCGGGACTACCACCGGGGAGCTGTTTTTT. The encoded protein is CASSLTSGTTTGELFF.

The genes are TRBV5-8 and TRBJ2-5; D gene unclear. Trimming left V 0 bases short and J 5 bases short, with 11 bases between. From germline, CDR1 is SGHTS and CDR2 YDEGEE. The CDR3 consists of 14 residues. The CDR3 region is CASSLETPAETQYF. CDR3 sequence (DNA): TGTGCCAGCAGCTTGGAAACCCCGGCGGAGACCCAGTACTTC.